This entry is about one T cell receptor beta chain. Its antigen specificity is not known. No per-base quality is available; no much larger clone lies one base away. The entry originates in a study of blood T cell repertoires in COVID-19 (dated by TCRdb to 2020 to 2022). For context, the study as a whole: Collaborator samples came from the United States, Italy and Spain and covered acute and convalescent phases of COVID-19. The prospective study material was composed of cDNA or gDNA derived from T cells, B-cell-depleted T cells, or PBMCs. Deeply sampled blood TCRbeta repertoires from subjects exposed to, actively infected with, or recovered from COVID-19 were included in the dataset. A freely available public database, intended as a resource for researchers studying the immune response to SARS-CoV-2, is where the repertoires were released. Samples were obtained from the ongoing ImmuneRACE study (first 160 participants) and from over 1,000 subjects provided by 6 global collaborators. Sample metadata almost always included a de-identified subject ID, COVID-19 status, age in years and sex. Where HLA class I and class II types were available, the types were taken from metadata supplied by the sample provider, not from assay-based typing.

Collaborating institutions collected whole blood in K2EDTA tubes following their own protocols. For TCRbeta analysis, collaborators shipped samples as frozen whole blood, isolated PBMCs, or DNA extracted from either of those sample types. The paper as a whole reports these results and caveats: Clinical and demographic metadata were provided uncurated, with the amount varying by source and participant.

The CDR3 spans 15 residues, from the cysteine through the phenylalanine. Here the CDR3 DNA is all that survives: 45 bases in frame from base 1. Trimming leaves V shorter by 3 bases and J shorter by 4 bases, with the junction holding 5 bases beyond the gene matches. In the germline V gene, CDR1 corresponds to WSHSY and CDR2 to SAAADI. TCRbeta CDR3 regions were amplified from genomic DNA by means of the immunoSEQ Assay, a bias-controlled multiplex PCR. The study's own analysis went as follows. The number of nucleated cells in each sample was estimated by amplification of reference gene primers within the assay. To quantify the absolute abundance of each unique TCRbeta CDR3 rearrangement, sequence reads were collapsed and filtered. For each sample, productive Simpson clonality was calculated as the square root of Simpson's diversity index over productive rearrangements. TCRdb retrieved this table from immuneACCESS and kept in-frame rearrangements only. Not all clones are present; in checked studies, unresolved V genes account for under half, and no reason is known for the remainder. V, J and clone size derive from that table, while D and trimming were established from the DNA sequence. The sample includes 100,000 or so clones, with 75% to 95% observed a single time. Approximately 4.1% of the sample is taken by the ten largest.

The chain joins TRBV10-2 to TRBJ1-2; the junction holds 10 bases that match TRBD1. Sequences were obtained from peripheral blood. This receptor was taken from a woman in her forties or fifties in a cohort sampled during active COVID-19. The CDR3 here reads CASSDPGTGVYGYTF. DNA sequence: TGCGCCAGCAGTGACCCCGGGACAGGGGTCTATGGCTACACCTTC.